This T cell receptor (beta chain) was documented in a study of blood T cell repertoires in COVID-19. Overall study: The cDNA or gDNA used as material had been derived from T cells, B-cell-depleted T cells, or PBMCs.

The germline CDR1 and CDR2 sequences are SGDLS and YYNGEE. This CDR3 contains 15 residues. V gave up 0 bases and J gave up 5 bases; unmatched junction bases: 1. Assay used: immunoSEQ multiplex PCR; TCRdb lists only in-frame clones, some missing. The sample holds about 42,000 clones, approximately 85% seen once. V is TRBV9 and J is TRBJ1-5, with TRBD1 matching 11 bases. The clonotype comes from a human donor in a cohort sampled during active COVID-19. The material sequenced was peripheral blood. For the CDR3, the DNA is TGTGCCAGCAGCGTAGCGGGACAGGGGGATCAGCCCCAGCATTTT. Translation: CASSVAGQGDQPQHF.